This entry lists 20 T cell receptor beta chains sequenced from one sample in a study of control samples from healthy donors and cancer patients. The method was immunoSEQ multiplex PCR; TCRdb's version includes in-frame clones alone and lacks a portion of them. The data hold 150,000 to 200,000 clones, with roughly 91% observed a single time. Sequenced material: blood. All receptors derive from a woman aged 25 to 39 in good health.

The chain employs TRBV5-1 and TRBJ2-5; the D gene is possibly TRBD1 (6 bases). The CDR3 covers 13 residues. Germline loops: CDR1 SGHRS, CDR2 YFSETQ. V was trimmed by 3 bases and J by 0 bases, leaving 6 bases between them. CDR3: CASSSGDQETQYF. For the CDR3, the DNA is TGCGCCAGCAGCTCAGGGGACCAAGAGACCCAGTACTTC.

This rearrangement joins TRBV21-1 to TRBJ1-5. TRBV21-1 is a pseudogene. The CDR3 length is 14 residues. The DNA of the CDR3 is TGTGCCAGCAGCAAAGAAGGGAGCAATCAGCCCCAGCATTTT. Translating gives CASSKEGSNQPQHF.

The chain combines TRBV9 with TRBJ1-6; D not resolved. The V gene lost 0 bases and the J gene lost 5 bases, with 6 bases spanning the gap. This CDR3 is 14 amino acids long. Per germline, CDR1 SGDLS and CDR2 YYNGEE. The DNA for the CDR3 is TGTGCCAGCAGCGTAGCGACCAATAATTCACCCCTCCACTTT. It specifies CASSVATNNSPLHF. Combining the CDR3 with reference TRBV9 and TRBJ1-6 gives the whole variable domain DSGVTQTPKHLITATGQRVTLRCSPRSGDLSVYWYQQSLDQGLQFLIQYYNGEERAKGNILERFSAQQFPDLHSELNLSSLELGDSALYFCASSVATNNSPLHFGNGTRLTVT.

This clone was found a few times. This chain uses TRBV29-1 with TRBJ2-7; TRBD1 agrees at 11 bases. The CDR3 runs to 13 residues. CDR1 is SQVTM and CDR2 is ANQGSEA in the germline V gene. V shed 4 bases and J 3 bases; nucleotides not matched to a gene: 2. The CDR3 nucleotides read TGCAGCGTTGCCGGGACAGGGGGCTACGAGCAGTACTTC. Amino acids: CSVAGTGGYEQYF.

The chain has TRBV4-2 and TRBJ1-1; 8 bases line up with TRBD1. Unmatched junction bases numbered 3, after V lost 0 bases and J lost 3 bases. Germline V gene sequence: CDR1 LGHNA, CDR2 YNFKEQ. This CDR3 is built from 15 residues. The CDR3 here is CASSQEQGAHTEAFF. DNA of the CDR3: TGTGCCAGCAGCCAAGAGCAGGGGGCGCACACTGAAGCTTTCTTT.

This chain joins TRBV7-2 and TRBJ2-3, with D perhaps matching TRBD1 (7 bases). This CDR3 has 13 amino acids. CDR1 is SGHTA, CDR2 FQGNSA, per germline. V lost 5 bases to trimming and J lost 6 bases, with 12 bases between them. The DNA of the CDR3 is TGTGCCAGCAGCCAGGGGGGTACTGATACGCAGTATTTT. Translated: CASSQGGTDTQYF.

The V gene is TRBV3-1 (or the pseudogene TRBV3-2), the J gene TRBJ2-1; 7 nucleotides match TRBD2. Trimming at V came to 5 bases and at J to 6 bases, leaving 10 bases not matched to a gene. The CDR3 is 15 residues long. Germline CDR1 reads LGHDT; CDR2 reads YNNKEL (reference sequence). CDR3 nucleotides: TGTGCCAGCAGCAGAGGCACCGCTAGCGGCAATGAGCAGTTCTTC. It codes for CASSRGTASGNEQFF.

V is TRBV6-2 or TRBV6-3 and J is TRBJ2-1; the D call may be TRBD1 or TRBD2 (6 bases each). Germline V gene sequence: CDR1 MNHEY, CDR2 SVGEGT. The CDR3 sequence is 14 residues long. V dropped 2 bases and J dropped 7 bases, with 12 bases sitting between them. The CDR3 DNA follows: TGTGCCAGCAGTTACGGGGGGCCGTTAAATGAGCAGTTCTTC. Amino acid sequence: CASSYGGPLNEQFF.

The V gene is TRBV28, the J gene TRBJ1-1, with TRBD1 matching over 7 bases. Germline V lookup: CDR1 MDHEN, CDR2 SYDVKM. With V trimmed by 6 bases and J by 3 bases, 4 bases remained unmatched. This CDR3 is built from 13 residues. CDR3 coding DNA: TGTGCCAGCAGCCGTGACAGGGACACTGAAGCTTTCTTT. Its translation is CASSRDRDTEAFF.

This chain uses TRBV4-1 with TRBJ1-3, with no clear D. The CDR3 consists of 15 residues. CDR1 MGHRA and CDR2 YSYEKL come from the germline V gene. Between the trimmed V and J ends, which lost 0 bases and 2 bases, there was a span of 8 bases. DNA of the CDR3: TGCGCCAGCAGCCAAGATCGGGGTACTGGAAACACCATATATTTT. It is translated as CASSQDRGTGNTIYF.

The chain joins TRBV10-3 to TRBJ2-3, with 10 nucleotides matching TRBD2. The CDR3 covers 16 residues. CDR1 and CDR2 from the germline V gene are ENHRY and SYGVKD. J was trimmed by 4 bases and V by 0 bases; bases with no gene match: 4. The CDR3 DNA reads TGTGCCATCAGTGAGTCGACTAGCGGGTGGCCAGATACGCAGTATTTT. This sequence encodes CAISESTSGWPDTQYF.

The chain employs TRBV19 and TRBJ1-4, with 12 bases aligning to TRBD1. The CDR3 runs to 16 residues. V shed 3 bases and J 6 bases; nucleotides not matched to a gene: 5. Germline CDR1 reads LNHDA; CDR2 reads SQIVND (reference sequence). CDR3 coding DNA: TGTGCCAGTAGTATGGGGACAGGGGGCGGTTATGAAAAACTGTTTTTT. Protein product: CASSMGTGGGYEKLFF.

The V gene is TRBV19, the J gene TRBJ1-3; a possible D gene is TRBD1 (5 bases). Germline CDR1 and CDR2: LNHDA and SQIVND (reference sequence). The germline V and J ends were trimmed by 6 bases and 0 bases, with 9 bases remaining between them. The CDR3 extends over 14 amino acids. CDR3 coding DNA: TGTGCCAGTAGCGACAGACTCTCTGGAAACACCATATATTTT. Protein: CASSDRLSGNTIYF. The whole variable domain, filled in from reference TRBV19 and TRBJ1-3, reads DGGITQSPKYLFRKEGQNVTLSCEQNLNHDAMYWYRQDPGQGLRLIYYSQIVNDFQKGDIAEGYSVSREKKESFPLTVTSAQKNPTAFYLCASSDRLSGNTIYFGEGSWLTVV.

Concerning this clone itself: Other DNA sequences of this sample code for an identical CDR3. The gene calls are TRBV30 and TRBJ1-5, with a possible D match to TRBD1 (5 bases). CDR3 size: 13 residues. V lost 0 bases to trimming and J lost 4 bases, with 7 bases between them. CDR1 GTSNPN and CDR2 SVGIG come from the germline V gene (reference sequence). CDR3 residues: CAWSVQANQPQHF. In nucleotides, the CDR3 is TGTGCCTGGAGTGTACAGGCTAATCAGCCCCAGCATTTT.

V usage is TRBV5-4 and J usage is TRBJ1-2; 7 positions agree with TRBD1. After removal of 4 bases from V and 6 bases from J, the junction contained 6 bases not matched to a gene. The germline CDR1 and CDR2 sequences are SGHNT and YYREEE (reference sequence). CDR3 length equals 13 residues. This CDR3 reads CASSHPGQNGYTF. The CDR3 region has the DNA TGTGCCAGCAGCCATCCGGGACAGAATGGCTACACCTTC. Drawing the rest from reference TRBV5-4 and TRBJ1-2, the complete variable domain is ETGVTQSPTHLIKTRGQQVTLRCSSQSGHNTVSWYQQALGQGPQFIFQYYREEENGRGNFPPRFSGLQFPNYSSELNVNALELDDSALYLCASSHPGQNGYTFGSGTRLTVV.

The V call is TRBV21-1, the J call TRBJ2-1; the table's D call TRBD1 went unverified against the DNA. TRBV21-1 is tagged as a pseudogene. The CDR3 runs to 16 residues. This CDR3 reads CASSKRDRGEYNEQFF. The CDR3 coding sequence is TGTGCCAGCAGCAAAAGGGACAGGGGGGAATACAATGAGCAGTTCTTC.

The chain carries TRBV28 and TRBJ2-3; D remains unclear. The V gene's germline CDR1 is MDHEN and CDR2 SYDVKM. The CDR3 length is 14 residues. V was clipped by 6 bases and J by 0 bases, with 10 bases between them. CDR3 sequence reads: CASRPTQSTDTQYF. CDR3 bases: TGTGCCAGCAGACCCACCCAGAGCACAGATACGCAGTATTTT.

V gene TRBV18 combines with J gene TRBJ1-6; D is ambiguous. CDR3 length: 13 amino acids. Germline CDR1 is KGHSH and CDR2 is LQKENI. V was trimmed by 4 bases and J by 7 bases, leaving 8 bases between them. CDR3 bases: TGTGCCAGCTCACTTGACAAGAATTCACCCCTCCACTTT. This gives the protein CASSLDKNSPLHF.

The gene calls are TRBV6-1 and TRBJ1-1, with D unclear. This CDR3 has 10 amino acids. Germline assignment: CDR1 MNHNS and CDR2 SASEGT. Trimming left V 6 bases short and J 3 bases short, with 2 bases between. The CDR3 DNA follows: TGTGCCAGCAGGTACACTGAAGCTTTCTTT. It specifies CASRYTEAFF.

This chain uses TRBV5-6 with TRBJ1-1; tentatively, D is TRBD1 (5 bases). V lost 0 bases and J lost 0, with 9 bases in between. CDR1 is SGHDT, CDR2 YYEEEE, per germline. The CDR3 is 15 amino acids. The CDR3 sequence: CASSLGGNVNTEAFF. As DNA, the CDR3 is TGTGCCAGCAGCTTGGGGGGGAACGTGAACACTGAAGCTTTCTTT.